The clone carrying this T cell receptor (beta chain) was seen a handful of times. These data originate in a study of beta chain features in type 1 diabetes. Overall study context: Examination of sorted cells across all samples involved more than 100,000,000 cells.

The CDR3 consists of 13 residues. Germline assignment: CDR1 SGDLS and CDR2 YYNGEE. V dropped 7 bases and J dropped 5; count of bases not matched to a gene: 4. Expressed TCRB transcripts got sequenced, as all isolated RNA was reverse transcribed. Produced via immunoSEQ multiplex PCR; TCRdb's table is partial and in-frame only. The sample has about 350,000 clones; roughly a fifth are singletons. The V gene is TRBV9, the J gene TRBJ2-1; the match to TRBD1 covers 9 bases. Material: naive CD4+ T cells from blood. The clonotype was recovered from a woman aged 18-30 years in good health. CDR3 in amino acids: CASGQGFNNEQFF. CDR3 bases: TGTGCCAGCGGACAGGGGTTTAACAATGAGCAGTTCTTC. The whole variable domain, remainder taken from reference TRBV9 and TRBJ2-1, is DSGVTQTPKHLITATGQRVTLRCSPRSGDLSVYWYQQSLDQGLQFLIQYYNGEERAKGNILERFSAQQFPDLHSELNLSSLELGDSALYFCASGQGFNNEQFFGPGTRLTVL.